The rows below give T cell receptor beta chains drawn from one sample of a study of blood T cells in healthy people across ages. TCRdb itself ran the 5' RACE reads through MiXCR, one entry per CDR3 protein. In the table there are about 1.4 million distinct CDR3 sequences, 55% to 75% of which are singletons. What was sequenced was blood. Receptors were obtained from a man younger than 30 in good health. Each CDR3 is given with its conserved first and last residue. D genes are given only for firm matches. Rows may omit the clone size; those that give it use once, few, many or a size class.

CDR3aa: CSAPGQGDYEQYF; CDR3nt: TGCAGTGCTCCCGGACAGGGAGATTACGAGCAGTACTTC; j_gene: TRBJ2-7; abundance: few; v_gene: TRBV20-1; d_gene: TRBD1
CDR3aa: CSARTGLLVDEQYF; CDR3nt: TGCAGTGCTAGGACTGGCTTGCTGGTCGACGAGCAGTACTTC; j_gene: TRBJ2-7; abundance: .; v_gene: TRBV20-1; d_gene: .
CDR3aa: CSAKRQGREKLFF; CDR3nt: TGCAGTGCTAAGAGACAGGGGCGAGAAAAACTGTTTTTT; j_gene: TRBJ1-4; abundance: .; v_gene: TRBV20-1; d_gene: TRBD1
CDR3aa: CASSSVVGGYEQYF; CDR3nt: TGCGCCAGCAGCTCGGTGGTTGGGGGTTACGAGCAGTACTTC; j_gene: TRBJ2-7; abundance: .; v_gene: TRBV5-1; d_gene: .
CDR3aa: CASSLAMGGSHEKLFF; CDR3nt: TGTGCCAGCAGTTTAGCGATGGGGGGCTCGCATGAAAAACTGTTTTTT; j_gene: TRBJ1-4; abundance: few; v_gene: TRBV12-3/TRBV12-4; d_gene: .
CDR3aa: CASSLPQGGEQFF; CDR3nt: TGTGCCAGCAGTCTACCACAGGGGGGTGAGCAGTTCTTC; j_gene: TRBJ2-1; abundance: .; v_gene: TRBV6-6; d_gene: TRBD1
CDR3aa: CASSTPQSPQYF; CDR3nt: TGTGCCAGCAGCACCCCACAGTCTCCACAGTACTTC; j_gene: TRBJ2-7; abundance: .; v_gene: TRBV14; d_gene: .
CDR3aa: CASSYSWGTNSYEQYF; CDR3nt: TGTGCCAGCAGTTACTCGTGGGGGACTAACTCCTACGAGCAGTACTTC; j_gene: TRBJ2-7; abundance: .; v_gene: TRBV6-5; d_gene: TRBD2
CDR3aa: CSVERGWEQYF; CDR3nt: TGCAGCGTTGAAAGGGGGTGGGAGCAGTACTTC; j_gene: TRBJ2-5; abundance: few; v_gene: TRBV29-1; d_gene: .
CDR3aa: CSVGAYEQFF; CDR3nt: TGCAGCGTTGGGGCGTATGAGCAGTTCTTC; j_gene: TRBJ2-1; abundance: .; v_gene: TRBV29-1; d_gene: .
CDR3aa: CSARDPPQQYF; CDR3nt: TGCAGTGCTAGAGATCCCCCGCAGCAGTACTTC; j_gene: TRBJ2-4; abundance: .; v_gene: TRBV20-1; d_gene: .
CDR3aa: CASSKERGLSYEQYF; CDR3nt: TGTGCCAGCAGCAAAGAGCGGGGGCTATCCTACGAGCAGTACTTC; j_gene: TRBJ2-7; abundance: .; v_gene: TRBV5-6; d_gene: TRBD2
CDR3aa: CASSSSAGSYNEQFF; CDR3nt: TGTGCCAGCAGCTCTAGCGCGGGCTCCTACAATGAGCAGTTCTTC; j_gene: TRBJ2-1; abundance: once; v_gene: TRBV11-2; d_gene: .
CDR3aa: CASSLGTGYNYGYTF; CDR3nt: TGTGCCAGCAGTTTGGGGACAGGATACAACTATGGCTACACCTTC; j_gene: TRBJ1-2; abundance: few; v_gene: TRBV12-3/TRBV12-4; d_gene: TRBD1
CDR3aa: CSARAPGSEQFF; CDR3nt: TGCAGTGCTAGAGCTCCGGGGAGTGAGCAGTTCTTC; j_gene: TRBJ2-1; abundance: .; v_gene: TRBV20-1; d_gene: .
CDR3aa: CASSNFDSLHGYTF; CDR3nt: TGTGCCAGCAGTAACTTCGACAGCCTTCATGGCTACACCTTC; j_gene: TRBJ1-2; abundance: .; v_gene: TRBV2; d_gene: .
CDR3aa: CASSSLRDTNYGYTF; CDR3nt: TGTGCCAGCAGCTCCCTGAGGGATACTAACTATGGCTACACCTTC; j_gene: TRBJ1-2; abundance: .; v_gene: TRBV6-2/TRBV6-3; d_gene: .
CDR3aa: CASSPKSVVSYGYTF; CDR3nt: TGTGCCAGCAGCCCTAAATCCGTGGTTTCCTATGGCTACACCTTC; j_gene: TRBJ1-2; abundance: few; v_gene: TRBV3-1; d_gene: .
CDR3aa: CASSPPRGSSTYEQYF; CDR3nt: TGTGCCAGCAGTCCCCCCAGGGGCAGTTCTACCTACGAGCAGTACTTC; j_gene: TRBJ2-7; abundance: .; v_gene: TRBV28; d_gene: .
CDR3aa: CASSTQDHEQYF; CDR3nt: TGTGCCAGCAGTACACAGGACCACGAGCAGTACTTC; j_gene: TRBJ2-7; abundance: .; v_gene: TRBV7-9; d_gene: .
CDR3aa: CASSSLSGTGSNNEQFF; CDR3nt: TGTGCCAGCAGTTCCCTCTCTGGGACAGGGTCTAACAATGAGCAGTTCTTC; j_gene: TRBJ2-1; abundance: .; v_gene: TRBV28; d_gene: TRBD1
CDR3aa: CSVEGRSAESSYNEQFF; CDR3nt: TGCAGCGTTGAAGGGCGTTCAGCGGAAAGCTCCTACAATGAGCAGTTCTTC; j_gene: TRBJ2-1; abundance: .; v_gene: TRBV29-1; d_gene: .
CDR3aa: CSVHRTGSATEAFF; CDR3nt: TGCAGCGTTCACCGTACAGGGAGCGCCACTGAAGCTTTCTTT; j_gene: TRBJ1-1; abundance: .; v_gene: TRBV29-1; d_gene: .
CDR3aa: CASSQEIGVSDTQYF; CDR3nt: TGCGCCAGCAGCCAAGAGATCGGGGTGTCAGATACGCAGTATTTT; j_gene: TRBJ2-3; abundance: .; v_gene: TRBV4-1; d_gene: .
CDR3aa: CSAQVLAGPSDTQYF; CDR3nt: TGCAGCGCTCAGGTTCTAGCGGGGCCTAGTGATACGCAGTATTTT; j_gene: TRBJ2-3; abundance: few; v_gene: TRBV29-1; d_gene: TRBD2
CDR3aa: CASSLDVGRRDEQFF; CDR3nt: TGCGCCAGCAGCTTGGACGTGGGACGGCGCGATGAGCAGTTCTTC; j_gene: TRBJ2-1; abundance: .; v_gene: TRBV5-1; d_gene: .
CDR3aa: CASSQGIVVQETQYF; CDR3nt: TGCGCCAGCAGCCAAGGAATAGTGGTACAAGAGACCCAGTACTTC; j_gene: TRBJ2-5; abundance: few; v_gene: TRBV4-3; d_gene: .